The present T cell receptor (beta chain) was sequenced within a study of T cell responses to AZD1222 COVID-19 vaccine. Study-level results: The study identified only six AZD1222 recipients as seropositive at baseline. Clonal diversity was possibly underestimated, and white British individuals and females predominated among donors.

With respect to this clone: Its antigen is currently unknown.

In germline, CDR1 is SGHAT, CDR2 FQNNGV. The CDR3 sequence is 14 residues long. The V and J ends lost 5 bases and 5 bases respectively, with 15 bases between them. Libraries were prepared by immunoSEQ multiplex PCR; TCRdb keeps only in-frame clonotypes and omits some of them. The sample shows 140,000 to 150,000 clones, about 92% of them seen only once. This sequence was found in an adult who had recovered from COVID-19. The rearrangement joins TRBV11-2 to TRBJ1-1, with D maybe TRBD1 (5 bases). The sample was peripheral blood, taken after recovery from COVID-19. In DNA form, the CDR3 reads TGTGCCAGCAGCCCCTCCGGGGGGGAAACTGAAGCTTTCTTT. Its protein product is CASSPSGGETEAFF.